This T cell receptor (beta chain) was sequenced in a study of T cells in localized non-small cell lung cancer. Study-wide points: Uninvolved nearby lung showed the greatest T cell clonality, exceeding that found in tumor.

The germline V gene has CDR1 KGHSH and CDR2 LQKENI. This CDR3 contains 13 residues. Method: immunoSEQ multiplex PCR; TCRdb's copy keeps in-frame clones and lacks some. The data contain 45,000 to 65,000 clones, around 82% of them singletons. In regard to this clone: Its target is not known. One end of the junction fails to match germline, which may point to a read error.

The sample was PBMCs, taken before any cancer treatment. This TCR derives from a woman aged 35 to 69 with stage II lung adenocarcinoma. The V and J genes are TRBV18 and TRBJ1-5; 7 positions agree with TRBD1. This CDR3 reads CASSPQGNQPQHF. CDR3 in DNA: TGTGCCAGCTCTCCACAGGGGAACCAGCCCCAGCATTTT.